These T cell receptor beta chains were read from a single sample in a study of blood T cells in healthy people across ages. TCRdb reanalysed the 5' RACE reads using MiXCR and keeps one entry per CDR3 protein. This sample has some 760,000 distinct CDR3 sequences; around a quarter occur once, and the top ten carry more than 8%. The same data also went into a second study, on T cells of mothers and their children.

The sample was blood. All receptors come from a boy aged 5 to 17 in good health. Each CDR3 is given with its conserved first and last residue. A D gene is named only where the DNA matches it firmly. Part of the rows lack a size; the others show once, few, many or a class for expanded clones.

d_gene	abundance	v_gene	j_gene	CDR3nt	CDR3aa
TRBD2	.	TRBV27	TRBJ2-1	TGTGCCAGCAGTTTATCTGGGCTAGCGGGGGGGCAGTTCTTC	CASSLSGLAGGQFF
TRBD1	.	TRBV29-1	TRBJ2-1	TGCAGCGTACGACAGGGGGAGTTCAATGAGCAGTTCTTC	CSVRQGEFNEQFF
.	few	TRBV5-6	TRBJ1-6	TGTGCCAGCAGCCAGGGTATGGGTTCACCCCTCCACTTT	CASSQGMGSPLHF
.	.	TRBV28	TRBJ1-2	TGTGCCAGCAGTTTATGGCGTAATGGGTTTGGCTACACCTTC	CASSLWRNGFGYTF
.	few	TRBV6-2/TRBV6-3	TRBJ2-5	TGTGCCAGCAGTTACTTTAGCGTGTTACAAGAGACCCAGTACTTC	CASSYFSVLQETQYF
.	.	TRBV15	TRBJ2-7	TGTGCCACCAGCAGAGGCACGGGTGCCTACGAGCAGTATTTC	CATSRGTGAYEQYF
.	few	TRBV3-1	TRBJ2-6	TGTGCCAGCAGCCTAACCCTCATCCGACAGGCCGCGAACTCTGGGGCCAACGTCCTGACTTTC	CASSLTLIRQAANSGANVLTF
.	.	TRBV12-5	TRBJ1-1	TGTGCTAGTGGTGACGGGGCCGACACTGAAGCTTTCTTT	CASGDGADTEAFF
.	.	TRBV20-1	TRBJ2-5	TGCAGTGCGCTGGGGAACCGGGAGACCCAGTACTTC	CSALGNRETQYF
TRBD1	few	TRBV7-9	TRBJ2-1	TGTGCCAGCAGCAAAGACAGGGACAATGAGCAGTTCTTC	CASSKDRDNEQFF
.	few	TRBV7-9	TRBJ2-4	TGTGCCAGCAGCGAGAGCATGCAGGGGTCGTCTTATAGGGCCAAAAACATTCAGTACTTC	CASSESMQGSSYRAKNIQYF
.	.	TRBV3-1	TRBJ1-4	TGTGCCAGCAGCCATGATTCGGGTCCAACTAATGAAAAACTGTTTTTT	CASSHDSGPTNEKLFF
.	few	TRBV28	TRBJ2-7	TGTGCCAGCAGTCTGACAGACTCCCCCTCCTACGAGCAGTACTTC	CASSLTDSPSYEQYF
.	.	TRBV18	TRBJ1-1	TGTGCCAGCTCACCACTTGAACCCAGGGCGGTGAACACTGAAGCTTTCTTT	CASSPLEPRAVNTEAFF